These 5 T cell receptor beta chains came from one sample sequenced in a study of blood T cell repertoires in COVID-19. Clones were read by immunoSEQ multiplex PCR, and TCRdb kept only the in-frame ones, dropping some. The sample shows some 250,000 clones, 81% of them seen only once. The sample comprised peripheral blood. These receptors all come from a woman of 80 years or more with acute or convalescent COVID-19.

CDR3 region: CASSQTGANYGYTF. The CDR3, as DNA: TGTGCCAGCAGTCAGACAGGGGCCAACTATGGCTACACCTTC. V is TRBV11-2 and J is TRBJ1-2, with TRBD1 identical over 8 bases. Germline V gives CDR1 SGHAT, CDR2 FQNNGV. J was trimmed by 2 bases and V by 6 bases; bases with no gene match: 5. The CDR3 contains 14 residues.

The chain links TRBV4-2 to TRBJ1-4; TRBD1 matches 7 bases. Germline lookup yields CDR1 LGHNA and CDR2 YNFKEQ. The CDR3 contains 17 residues. The ends lost 3 bases at V and 3 bases at J; junction bases unmatched: 10. Here the CDR3 reads CASSHATGSGANEKLFF. The CDR3 DNA reads TGTGCCAGCAGCCACGCGACAGGGAGTGGGGCTAATGAAAAACTGTTTTTT.

The chain recombines TRBV2 with TRBJ2-7; 7 nucleotides match TRBD1. The CDR3 is 14 amino acids. V shed 5 bases and J 6 bases; nucleotides not matched to a gene: 10. Germline CDR1 SNHLY, CDR2 FYNNEI. The CDR3 is CASSLAQGVGEQYF. In DNA form, the CDR3 reads TGTGCCAGCAGTCTGGCCCAGGGGGTTGGCGAGCAGTACTTC.

The chain uses TRBV6-5 and TRBJ2-5; 10 bases map to TRBD2. J lost 5 bases, V lost 4 bases, and 1 base had no gene match. The CDR3 runs to 13 residues. Germline V gene data show CDR1 as MNHEY and CDR2 as SVGAGI. In nucleotides, the CDR3 is TGTGCCAGCAGTTCGGGACTAGCGGAGACCCAGTACTTC. The encoded protein is CASSSGLAETQYF.

V gene TRBV6-5 combines with J gene TRBJ1-6, with D perhaps matching TRBD1 (6 bases). There are 14 residues in the CDR3. Trimming took 10 bases from V and 6 from J, leaving 16 bases between them. From germline, CDR1 is MNHEY and CDR2 SVGAGI. The CDR3: CATSEGGFNSPLHF. In nucleotides, the CDR3 is TGTGCCACATCTGAGGGGGGGTTTAATTCACCCCTCCACTTT.